This entry features one T cell receptor beta chain sequence. CDR3 size: 16 residues. Per the germline V gene, CDR1 is KGHDR and CDR2 is SFDVKD. J lost 5 bases, V lost 3 bases, and 9 bases had no gene match. The assay was immunoSEQ multiplex PCR, and TCRdb's table has in-frame clones only and misses some. The profile shows some 240,000 clones, around 82% of them singletons. The record originates from a study of blood T cell repertoires in COVID-19. Study overall: PBMCs, B-cell-depleted T cells, or T cells were the source of the cDNA or gDNA that made up the material.

The sequenced sample consisted of peripheral blood. The V call is TRBV24-1, the J call TRBJ2-3; 8 bases agree with TRBD1. This TCR was sampled from a woman aged 70-85 years with acute or convalescent COVID-19. CDR3: CATSDPQGARGDTQYF. The DNA of the CDR3 is TGTGCCACCAGTGATCCTCAGGGGGCGCGTGGAGATACGCAGTATTTT.